Below are 25 T cell receptor beta chains sequenced from a single sample in a study of technical replicates of blood from a few donors. The table came from immunoSEQ multiplex PCR; TCRdb's copy has only in-frame clones and leaves some out. The sample consists of tens of thousands of clones, about 90% of them appearing once. The sequencing input was T cells isolated from PBMCs. The receptors here all came from a human donor in good health.

The rearrangement uses TRBV7-9 and TRBJ1-5; no reliable D call. The CDR3 sequence is 14 residues long. From germline, CDR1 is SEHNR and CDR2 FQNEAQ (reference sequence). V was cut by 1 base and J by 4 bases, with 8 bases left in between. The CDR3 region has the DNA TGTGCCAGCAGCTTAGGCGGACTAAATCAGCCCCAGCATTTT. Translating it yields CASSLGGLNQPQHF.

CDR3 nucleotides: TGTGCCAGCAGCCAAGATCGCGACGGAAGACAGAACACTGAAGCTTTCTTT. Protein: CASSQDRDGRQNTEAFF. The V and J genes are TRBV4-2 and TRBJ1-1; D remains ambiguous. Trimming cost V 0 bases and J 1 base, with 15 bases left between them. The germline CDR1 and CDR2 sequences are LGHNA and YNFKEQ. This CDR3 comprises 17 residues.

The chain combines TRBV9 with TRBJ1-4; a weak D match, TRBD1 (6 bases). Trimming left V 4 bases short and J 0 bases short, with 13 bases between. Germline assignment: CDR1 SGDLS and CDR2 YYNGEE. The CDR3 spans 16 residues. CDR3: CASSLLGQPTNEKLFF. The CDR3 nucleotides read TGTGCCAGCAGCTTACTCGGACAGCCAACTAATGAAAAACTGTTTTTT.

V and J are TRBV29-1 and TRBJ1-1, with a tentative D call TRBD1 (5 bases). Germline-derived CDR1 and CDR2 are SQVTM and ANQGSEA. This CDR3 contains 11 residues. V lost 7 bases, J lost 7 bases, and 13 bases lay in between. In nucleotides, the CDR3 is TGCAGCGAATCAGGGTACGGTGAAGCTTTCTTT. Translation gives CSESGYGEAFF.

The rearrangement links TRBV19 to TRBJ2-1; 9 bases align to TRBD1. The CDR3 totals 15 residues. CDR1 is LNHDA and CDR2 is SQIVND in the germline V gene (reference sequence). Trimming took 3 bases from V and 8 from J; bases not matched to a gene: 8. DNA of the CDR3: TGTGCCAGTAGTATTCAGGGACAGGGTTCGGATGAGCAGTTCTTC. Protein sequence: CASSIQGQGSDEQFF.

CDR3 sequence (DNA): TGTGCCAGCAGCCAAGAGTGGCGGGAACCCTACAATGAGCAGTTCTTC. Translating it yields CASSQEWREPYNEQFF. The V call is TRBV4-2, the J call TRBJ2-1; maybe TRBD2 (6 bases). The CDR3 is made up of 16 amino acids. CDR1 and CDR2 from the germline V gene are LGHNA and YNFKEQ. V was pared by 0 bases and J by 2 bases, with 11 bases between.

The chain uses TRBV30 and TRBJ2-1, with D tentatively TRBD1 (6 bases). V gave up 3 bases and J gave up 0 bases, with 15 bases separating them. From germline, CDR1 is GTSNPN and CDR2 SVGIG (reference sequence). This CDR3 is built from 16 residues. Here the CDR3 reads CAWRRRGESSYNEQFF. The CDR3 DNA is TGTGCCTGGAGGCGCAGGGGAGAAAGCTCCTACAATGAGCAGTTCTTC. The complete variable domain, with remaining parts taken from reference TRBV30 and TRBJ2-1, reads SQTIHQWPATLVQPVGSPLSLECTVEGTSNPNLYWYRQAAGRGLQLLFYSVGIGQISSEVPQNLSASRPQDRQFILSSKKLLLSDSGFYLCAWRRRGESSYNEQFFGPGTRLTVL.

V usage is TRBV5-1 and J usage is TRBJ2-2; D is ambiguous. Trimming removed 1 base from V and 2 bases from J, with 9 bases in between. There are 15 residues in the CDR3. CDR1 is SGHRS, CDR2 YFSETQ, per germline. The chain's CDR3 is CASSLFELNTGELFF. CDR3 nucleotide sequence: TGCGCCAGCAGCTTGTTCGAACTTAACACCGGGGAGCTGTTTTTT.

V is TRBV10-1 and J is TRBJ2-1, with 7 bases that match TRBD1. J lost 6 bases, V lost 5 bases, and 10 bases had no gene match. The germline V gene has CDR1 WNHNN and CDR2 SYGVQD (reference sequence). This CDR3 spans 15 amino acids. CDR3 sequence reads: CASSPDRLGGNEQFF. CDR3 nucleotide sequence: TGCGCCAGCAGTCCGGACAGGTTAGGAGGCAATGAGCAGTTCTTC.

CDR3 residues: CASSGQGPLNTEAFF. DNA for the CDR3: TGCGCCAGCAGTGGACAGGGTCCCCTGAACACTGAAGCTTTCTTT. V usage is TRBV5-1 and J usage is TRBJ1-1; 8 positions match TRBD1. Germline trimming cut 5 bases from V and 0 bases from J; bases unmatched to any gene: 6. The CDR3 sequence is 15 residues long. Germline CDR1 SGHRS, CDR2 YFSETQ.

The chain combines TRBV6-5 with TRBJ1-2; TRBD1 agrees at 8 bases. Germline-derived CDR1 and CDR2 are MNHEY and SVGAGI. The V and J ends lost 0 bases and 5 bases, in that order; junction bases with no gene match: 5. The CDR3 contains 15 residues. The CDR3 spells CASSYSNRGDYGYTF. Written as DNA, the CDR3 is TGTGCCAGCAGTTACTCGAACAGGGGGGATTATGGCTACACCTTC.

V gene TRBV7-6 combines with J gene TRBJ1-1; 7 bases align to TRBD1. The CDR3 totals 14 residues. V shed 3 bases and J 2 bases; nucleotides not matched to a gene: 3. Per germline, CDR1 SGHVS and CDR2 FNYEAQ. For the CDR3, the DNA is TGTGCCAGCAGCTTTGGGACAGATAACACTGAAGCTTTCTTT. Amino acids: CASSFGTDNTEAFF. The full variable domain, its missing parts supplied by reference TRBV7-6 and TRBJ1-1, is GAGVSQSPRYKVTKRGQDVALRCDPISGHVSLYWYRQALGQGPEFLTYFNYEAQQDKSGLPNDRFSAERPEGSISTLTIQRTEQRDSAMYRCASSFGTDNTEAFFGQGTRLTVV.

This chain links TRBV20-1 with TRBJ2-1; TRBD2 might be the D (6 bases). CDR1 is DFQATT and CDR2 is SNEGSKA in the germline V gene (reference sequence). CDR3 length: 11 amino acids. The V and J ends lost 6 bases and 6 bases respectively, with 9 bases between them. The CDR3 nucleotides are TGCAGTGCCCGACTAGGCAATGAGCAGTTCTTC. Protein sequence: CSARLGNEQFF.

The rearrangement links TRBV11-3 to TRBJ2-1; 9 positions match TRBD2. The CDR3 totals 15 residues. Germline values: CDR1 SGHNT, CDR2 YENEEA. Germline trimming cut 1 base from V and 2 bases from J; bases unmatched to any gene: 0. The CDR3 DNA sequence: TGTGCCAGCAGCTTAGGACTAGCGGCCTACAATGAGCAGTTCTTC. Its protein product is CASSLGLAAYNEQFF.

The chain has TRBV7-2 and TRBJ2-3; D is uncertain. CDR3 length: 13 amino acids. V was clipped by 5 bases and J by 0 bases, with 6 bases between them. In germline, CDR1 is SGHTA, CDR2 FQGNSA. CDR3 nucleotides: TGTGCCAGCAGCCCCCTGAGCACAGATACGCAGTATTTT. Residues: CASSPLSTDTQYF. The variable domain in full, with the rest retrieved from reference TRBV7-2 and TRBJ2-3, is GAGVSQSPSNKVTEKGKDVELRCDPISGHTALYWYRQSLGQGLEFLIYFQGNSAPDKSGLPSDRFSAERTGGSVSTLTIQRTQQEDSAVYLCASSPLSTDTQYFGPGTRLTVL.

V and J are TRBV5-1 and TRBJ2-7, with D hard to call. The germline V and J ends were trimmed by 3 bases and 5 bases, with 6 bases remaining between them. CDR3 length: 11 residues. CDR1 is SGHRS and CDR2 is YFSETQ in the germline V gene. The DNA of the CDR3 is TGCGCCAGCAGCTACGGTCACGAGCAGTACTTC. Amino acids: CASSYGHEQYF.

The rearrangement links TRBV11-2 to TRBJ2-2, with TRBD1 matching 7 bases. The CDR3 runs 13 residues. Germline trimming cut 5 bases from V and 6 bases from J; bases unmatched to any gene: 3. Per the germline V gene, CDR1 is SGHAT and CDR2 is FQNNGV. CDR3 nucleotides: TGTGCCAGCAGCCCGGGACAGCCCGGGGAGCTGTTTTTT. It yields the protein CASSPGQPGELFF.

J is TRBJ1-1 and V is TRBV6-4, with D possibly being TRBD1 (5 bases). CDR3 length: 15 residues. Germline CDR1 is MRHNA and CDR2 is SNTAGT. Trimming pared 6 bases from V and 3 bases from J, leaving 17 bases between. CDR3 region: CASSLSGRGDTEAFF. CDR3 DNA: TGTGCCAGCAGCCTCTCAGGGAGGGGCGACACTGAAGCTTTCTTT.

The chain carries TRBV9 and TRBJ2-5; possibly TRBD1 for D (7 bases). The CDR3 is made up of 14 amino acids. CDR1 and CDR2 from the germline V gene are SGDLS and YYNGEE. The V end lost 4 bases, the J end lost 2 bases, and 12 bases lay between the germline ends. The CDR3 DNA follows: TGTGCCAGCAGCCCAGGGGGGTTTCAAGAGACCCAGTACTTC. Translation gives CASSPGGFQETQYF.

The chain joins TRBV2 to TRBJ1-1; 9 nucleotides agree with TRBD1. CDR3 length: 15 amino acids. The trim removed 6 bases at V and 5 bases at J, leaving 10 bases unmatched. CDR1 is SNHLY and CDR2 is FYNNEI in the germline V gene. The CDR3 loop reads CASRTDRGRLTEAFF. DNA of the CDR3: TGTGCCAGCAGGACCGACAGGGGGAGGTTAACTGAAGCTTTCTTT.

The chain employs TRBV2 and TRBJ2-3; 7 positions agree with TRBD2. The CDR3 has 15 residues. The V gene's germline CDR1 is SNHLY and CDR2 FYNNEI. V lost 3 bases, J lost 2 bases, and 5 bases stayed unmatched. Here the CDR3 reads CASSEQAGITDTQYF. CDR3 in DNA: TGTGCCAGCAGTGAGCAAGCGGGGATCACAGATACGCAGTATTTT.

The chain recombines TRBV9 with TRBJ1-3, with D perhaps matching TRBD1 (6 bases). The V gene lost 0 bases and the J gene lost 4 bases, with 14 bases spanning the gap. Per germline, CDR1 SGDLS and CDR2 YYNGEE. The CDR3 sequence is 16 residues long. Here the CDR3 reads CASSVEVGAFGNTIYF. The CDR3, as DNA: TGTGCCAGCAGCGTAGAGGTGGGGGCGTTCGGAAACACCATATATTTT.

This clone came up many times. V and J are TRBV9 and TRBJ2-5; 11 nucleotides line up with TRBD2. Germline trimming cut 4 bases from V and 7 bases from J; bases unmatched to any gene: 12. Germline values: CDR1 SGDLS, CDR2 YYNGEE. The CDR3 has 16 amino acids. The CDR3 loop is CASSTSGLADLATQYF. The CDR3 nucleotides are TGTGCCAGCAGCACCTCGGGACTAGCGGACCTTGCGACCCAGTACTTC.

This sequence joins TRBV4-3 and TRBJ2-7, with TRBD2 matching 16 bases. Germline V gene data show CDR1 as LGHNA and CDR2 as YSLEER. The CDR3 spans 18 residues. The junction had 5 bases not matched to a gene; V was cut back by 2 bases and J by 1 base. CDR3 bases: TGCGCCAGCAGCCAATCGCCGGGACTAGCGGGAGGGTCCTACGAGCAGTACTTC. It specifies CASSQSPGLAGGSYEQYF.

The chain combines TRBV30 with TRBJ2-7, with a tentative D call TRBD2 (6 bases). The CDR3 has 12 amino acids. Trimming shortened V by 0 bases and J by 5 bases, and 8 bases separated the two germline ends. CDR1 and CDR2 from the germline V gene are GTSNPN and SVGIG (reference sequence). CDR3 loop: CAWSVSGDEQYF. The DNA of the CDR3 is TGTGCCTGGAGTGTTAGCGGCGACGAGCAGTACTTC.